This entry lists 24 T cell receptor beta chains sequenced from one sample in a study of CXCR3-negative and CXCR3-positive naive CD8 T cells. Their antigens are not known. cDNA libraries for TRB were generated by 5' RACE incorporating UMI labels. TCRdb reprocessed the 5' RACE reads, keeping one entry per CDR3 protein, no DNA. The clone table shows about 50,000 distinct CDR3 sequences, with the ten largest holding around 0.51%. Findings and caveats of the study: CXCR3-positive naive cells had more hydrophobic TRB CDR3s than CXCR3-negative naive cells.

The specimen sequenced was naive CXCR3+ CD8+ T cells from blood. Subset defined: CD45RO-CCR7+CD27+CD95- naive CD8+ T cells expressing CXCR3 (TNR3+). The receptors shown here come from a human donor in good health. Some clones in this sample may be carry-over from other donors' samples.

V and J are TRBV6-5 and TRBJ2-2; TCRdb selects TRBD1, and the lack of DNA leaves this call unchecked. The germline gives CDR1 MNHEY, CDR2 SVGAGI. CDR3 length: 15 amino acids. The CDR3 here is CASSQTTGLTGELFF.

The chain carries TRBV6-2 or TRBV6-3 and TRBJ2-2; with no DNA, the TCRdb D assignment of TRBD1 cannot be verified. Germline loops: CDR1 MNHEY, CDR2 SVGEGT. The CDR3 totals 15 residues. The CDR3 protein is CASTGGGPGTGELFF.

The chain employs TRBV2 and TRBJ2-2. The CDR3 loop spans 12 amino acids. CDR1 and CDR2 (germline): SNHLY, FYNNEI. CDR3 protein: CASNEGTRELFF.

V and J are TRBV7-9 and TRBJ2-3; as DNA is missing, the TRBD1 call by TCRdb cannot be tested. CDR1 and CDR2 from the germline V gene are SEHNR and FQNEAQ (reference sequence). This CDR3 is 16 amino acids long. CDR3 sequence: CASRFGGNGGTDTQYF.

Its frequency marks this clonotype as medium-sized. This chain connects TRBV15 to TRBJ2-1. CDR1 is LNHNV and CDR2 is YYDKDF in the germline V gene (reference sequence). This CDR3 has 15 residues. CDR3 sequence: CATSSARSSYNEQFF.

This chain links TRBV28 with TRBJ2-7; TCRdb indicates TRBD1, and absent DNA this call remains unverified. The CDR3 sequence is 14 residues long. Germline CDR1 reads MDHEN; CDR2 reads SYDVKM. CDR3 sequence: CASSPRDRTYEQYF.

The V call is TRBV6-5, the J call TRBJ2-1; TCRdb calls TRBD2, which cannot be checked without DNA. CDR1 and CDR2 (germline): MNHEY, SVGAGI. The CDR3 is made up of 16 amino acids. The CDR3 sequence is CASSGLAGEVYNEQFF.

This chain links TRBV20-1 with TRBJ1-1; TCRdb outputs TRBD1, but without DNA this stays unchecked. Looked up from germline, CDR1 is DFQATT and CDR2 is SNEGSKA (reference sequence). CDR3 length: 14 residues. CDR3 sequence: CSARDQQGNTEAFF.

The gene calls are TRBV7-2 and TRBJ2-3; TCRdb's D call of TRBD1 is untestable without DNA. Germline V CDR1 and CDR2: SGHTA, FQGNSA. The CDR3 has 16 amino acids. CDR3 loop: CASSLYSSSGADTQYF.

The chain couples TRBV11-2 to TRBJ2-7. This CDR3 has 11 residues. Germline CDR1 and CDR2: SGHAT and FQNNGV. The CDR3 protein is CASSLVAEQYF.

The chain couples TRBV7-9 to TRBJ2-1; the D call from TCRdb, TRBD1, cannot be confirmed without DNA. CDR3 length: 15 amino acids. Germline CDR1 and CDR2: SEHNR and FQNEAQ (reference sequence). CDR3 region: CASSSRDRVRNEQFF.

The rearrangement uses TRBV19 and TRBJ1-1; TCRdb selects TRBD1, and the lack of DNA leaves this call unchecked. The germline V gene encodes CDR1 LNHDA and CDR2 SQIVND (reference sequence). The CDR3 length is 15 residues. CDR3 sequence: CASSAERQILTEAFF.

The V gene is TRBV20-1, the J gene TRBJ1-1; there is no DNA to check the TCRdb D call of TRBD1. Germline loops: CDR1 DFQATT, CDR2 SNEGSKA (reference sequence). The CDR3 is 14 amino acids. The CDR3 sequence is CSARGDRGWTEAFF.

The chain employs TRBV29-1 and TRBJ1-2; TCRdb selects TRBD1, and the lack of DNA leaves this call unchecked. CDR3 length: 13 residues. Germline-derived CDR1 and CDR2 are SQVTM and ANQGSEA. This CDR3 is CSGWGGGDYGYTF.

CDR3 protein: CASSSNSPLHF. The rearrangement uses TRBV28 and TRBJ1-6. The germline V gene has CDR1 MDHEN and CDR2 SYDVKM. This CDR3 has 11 amino acids.

The chain employs TRBV6-2 or TRBV6-3 and TRBJ2-6. Germline values: CDR1 MNHEY, CDR2 SVGEGT. The CDR3 covers 14 residues. The CDR3 spells CASSYGAGANVLTF.

The chain links TRBV12-3 or TRBV12-4 to TRBJ1-1. This CDR3 comprises 12 residues. The CDR3 sequence is CASTRGSLEAFF.

The chain carries TRBV20-1 and TRBJ2-7. The CDR3 loop spans 15 amino acids. CDR1 and CDR2 (germline): DFQATT, SNEGSKA (reference sequence). CDR3 loop: CSAIDPRWGSYEQYF.

The genes are TRBV7-2 and TRBJ2-5. Germline CDR1 reads SGHTA; CDR2 reads FQGNSA. This CDR3 is built from 15 residues. CDR3 loop: CASSLVYSTKETQYF.

The CDR3 loop reads CASSLVGVGTEAFF. V and J are TRBV7-2 and TRBJ1-1. The CDR3 contains 14 residues. Germline V gives CDR1 SGHTA, CDR2 FQGNSA.

The chain employs TRBV11-2 and TRBJ2-2; the D call from TCRdb, TRBD1, cannot be confirmed without DNA. This CDR3 region has 15 residues. Germline lookup yields CDR1 SGHAT and CDR2 FQNNGV. The CDR3 is CASSHYKDSSGELFF. The full variable domain, in which reference TRBV11-2 and TRBJ2-2 provide the parts outside the CDR3, is EAGVAQSPRYKIIEKRQSVAFWCNPISGHATLYWYQQILGQGPKLLIQFQNNGVVDDSQLPKDRFSAERLKGVDSTLKIQPAKLEDSAVYLCASSHYKDSSGELFFGEGSRLTVL.

The chain joins TRBV12-3 or TRBV12-4 to TRBJ2-7; the D call from TCRdb, TRBD1, cannot be confirmed without DNA. The CDR3 consists of 13 residues. CDR3: CASSRTVAYEQYF.

The J gene is TRBJ1-5, the V gene TRBV20-1; TCRdb's D gene call, TRBD1, goes unchecked for lack of DNA. The CDR3 loop spans 15 amino acids. Germline V lookup: CDR1 DFQATT, CDR2 SNEGSKA (reference sequence). The CDR3 here is CSAQGQGGGNQPQHF.

V is TRBV20-1 and J is TRBJ1-1; TCRdb's D gene call, TRBD1, goes unchecked for lack of DNA. This CDR3 contains 13 residues. Germline V lookup: CDR1 DFQATT, CDR2 SNEGSKA (reference sequence). CDR3: CSARVPGEVGAFF.